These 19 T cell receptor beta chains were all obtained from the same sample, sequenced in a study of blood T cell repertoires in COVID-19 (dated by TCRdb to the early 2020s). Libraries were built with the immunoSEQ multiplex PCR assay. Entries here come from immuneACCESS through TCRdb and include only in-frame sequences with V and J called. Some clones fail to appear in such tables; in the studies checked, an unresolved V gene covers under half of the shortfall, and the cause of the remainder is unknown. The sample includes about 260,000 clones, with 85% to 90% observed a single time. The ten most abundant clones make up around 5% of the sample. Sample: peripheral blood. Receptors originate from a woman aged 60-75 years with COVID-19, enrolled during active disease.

CDR3 sequence reads: CASSLHMTGRSGNTIYF. CDR3 nucleotide sequence: TGTGCCAGCAGCCTACATATGACAGGGCGGTCTGGAAACACCATATATTTT. The gene calls are TRBV7-9 and TRBJ1-3, with 7 bases aligning to TRBD1. The germline V gene encodes CDR1 SEHNR and CDR2 FQNEAQ (reference sequence). V shed 5 bases and J 1 base; nucleotides not matched to a gene: 11. This CDR3 has 17 residues.

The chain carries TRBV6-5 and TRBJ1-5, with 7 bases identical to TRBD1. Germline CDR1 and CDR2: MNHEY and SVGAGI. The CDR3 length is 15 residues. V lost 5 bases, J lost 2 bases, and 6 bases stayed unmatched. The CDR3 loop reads CASSRGLRGNQPQHF. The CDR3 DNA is TGTGCCAGCAGTAGGGGGCTTAGGGGCAATCAGCCCCAGCATTTT.

CDR3 loop: CAWSVRDRGGVNTEAFF. The CDR3 DNA is TGTGCCTGGAGTGTACGGGACAGGGGTGGGGTGAACACTGAAGCTTTCTTT. V usage is TRBV30 and J usage is TRBJ1-1; 10 bases agree with TRBD1. Germline V CDR1 and CDR2: GTSNPN, SVGIG (reference sequence). The V and J ends lost 0 bases and 0 bases, in that order; junction bases with no gene match: 7. This CDR3 is 17 amino acids long. The full variable domain, its missing parts supplied by reference TRBV30 and TRBJ1-1, is SQTIHQWPATLVQPVGSPLSLECTVEGTSNPNLYWYRQAAGRGLQLLFYSVGIGQISSEVPQNLSASRPQDRQFILSSKKLLLSDSGFYLCAWSVRDRGGVNTEAFFGQGTRLTVV.

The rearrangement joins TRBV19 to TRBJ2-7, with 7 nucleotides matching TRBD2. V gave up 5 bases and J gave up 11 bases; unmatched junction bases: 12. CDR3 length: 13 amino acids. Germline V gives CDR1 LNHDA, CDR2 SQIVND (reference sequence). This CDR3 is CASSAGEGRVKYF. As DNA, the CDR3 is TGTGCCAGTAGTGCCGGGGAGGGCCGGGTAAAGTACTTC.

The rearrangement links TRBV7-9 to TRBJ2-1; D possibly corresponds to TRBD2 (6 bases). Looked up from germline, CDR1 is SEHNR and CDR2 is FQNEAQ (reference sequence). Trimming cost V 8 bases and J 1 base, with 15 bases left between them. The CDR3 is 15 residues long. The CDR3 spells CASPRRAGSYNEQFF. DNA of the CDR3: TGTGCCAGCCCTCGGAGGGCGGGGTCCTACAATGAGCAGTTCTTC.

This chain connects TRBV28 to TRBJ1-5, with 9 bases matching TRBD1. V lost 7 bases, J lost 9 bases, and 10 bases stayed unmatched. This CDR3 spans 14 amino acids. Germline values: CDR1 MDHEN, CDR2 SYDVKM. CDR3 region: CASTGTGRKGPQHF. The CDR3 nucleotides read TGTGCCAGCACAGGGACAGGGCGAAAAGGGCCCCAGCATTTT.

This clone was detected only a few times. The CDR3 loop is CASSPLGGSSYEQYF. CDR3 DNA sequence: TGTGCCAGCAGCCCCCTAGGGGGAAGCTCCTACGAGCAGTACTTC. This chain links TRBV7-9 with TRBJ2-7; tentatively, D is TRBD1 (6 bases). The germline V gene encodes CDR1 SEHNR and CDR2 FQNEAQ (reference sequence). This CDR3 is built from 15 residues. Trimming took off 5 bases at V and 0 bases at J, with 14 bases between the two ends.

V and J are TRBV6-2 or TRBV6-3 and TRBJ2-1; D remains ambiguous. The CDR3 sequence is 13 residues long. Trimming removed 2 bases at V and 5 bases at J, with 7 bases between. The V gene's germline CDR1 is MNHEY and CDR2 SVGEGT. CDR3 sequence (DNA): TGTGCCAGCAGTTACCCCATAGACAATGAGCAGTTCTTC. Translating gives CASSYPIDNEQFF.

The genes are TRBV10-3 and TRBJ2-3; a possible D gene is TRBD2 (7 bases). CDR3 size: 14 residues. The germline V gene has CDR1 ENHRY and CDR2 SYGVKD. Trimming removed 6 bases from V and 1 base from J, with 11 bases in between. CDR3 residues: CAISEGGGTDTQYF. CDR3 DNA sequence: TGTGCCATCAGCGAGGGGGGGGGCACAGATACGCAGTATTTT.

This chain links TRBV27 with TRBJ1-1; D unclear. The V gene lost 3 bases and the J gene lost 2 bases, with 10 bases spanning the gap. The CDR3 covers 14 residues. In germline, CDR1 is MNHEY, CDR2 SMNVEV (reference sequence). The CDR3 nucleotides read TGTGCCAGCAGTTTTCGGAGGTTAAACACTGAAGCTTTCTTT. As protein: CASSFRRLNTEAFF.

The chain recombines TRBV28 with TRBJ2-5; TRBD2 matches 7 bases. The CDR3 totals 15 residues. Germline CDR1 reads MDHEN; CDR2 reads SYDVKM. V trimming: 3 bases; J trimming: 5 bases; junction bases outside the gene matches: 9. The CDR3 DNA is TGTGCCAGCAGTTTTCCGCGCGGGAGTGGGGAGACCCAGTACTTC. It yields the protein CASSFPRGSGETQYF.

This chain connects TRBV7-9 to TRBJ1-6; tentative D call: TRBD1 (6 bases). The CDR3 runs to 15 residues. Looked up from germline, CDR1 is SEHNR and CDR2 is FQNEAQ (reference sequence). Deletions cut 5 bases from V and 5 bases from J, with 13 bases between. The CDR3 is CASSPGHSDNSPLHF. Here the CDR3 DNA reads TGTGCCAGCAGCCCGGGACACAGTGATAATTCACCCCTCCACTTT.

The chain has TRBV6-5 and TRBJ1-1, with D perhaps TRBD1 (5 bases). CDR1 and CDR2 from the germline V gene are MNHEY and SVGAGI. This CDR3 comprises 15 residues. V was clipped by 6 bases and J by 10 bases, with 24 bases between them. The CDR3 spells CASSPRGRAVQGAFF. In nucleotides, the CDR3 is TGTGCCAGCAGCCCCCGGGGGAGAGCGGTTCAGGGAGCTTTCTTT.

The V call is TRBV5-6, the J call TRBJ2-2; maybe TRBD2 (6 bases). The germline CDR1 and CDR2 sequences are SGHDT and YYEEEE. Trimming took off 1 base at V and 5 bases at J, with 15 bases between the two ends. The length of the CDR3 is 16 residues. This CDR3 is CASSLYGGRGTGELFF. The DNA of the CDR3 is TGTGCCAGCAGCTTGTATGGAGGGAGAGGAACCGGGGAGCTGTTTTTT.

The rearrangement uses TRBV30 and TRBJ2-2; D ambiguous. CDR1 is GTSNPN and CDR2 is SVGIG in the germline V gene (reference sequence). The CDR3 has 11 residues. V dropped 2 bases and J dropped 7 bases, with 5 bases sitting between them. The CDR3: CAWSPGGELFF. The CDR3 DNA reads TGTGCCTGGAGTCCCGGCGGGGAGCTGTTTTTT. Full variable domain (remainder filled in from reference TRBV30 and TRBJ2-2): SQTIHQWPATLVQPVGSPLSLECTVEGTSNPNLYWYRQAAGRGLQLLFYSVGIGQISSEVPQNLSASRPQDRQFILSSKKLLLSDSGFYLCAWSPGGELFFGEGSRLTVL.

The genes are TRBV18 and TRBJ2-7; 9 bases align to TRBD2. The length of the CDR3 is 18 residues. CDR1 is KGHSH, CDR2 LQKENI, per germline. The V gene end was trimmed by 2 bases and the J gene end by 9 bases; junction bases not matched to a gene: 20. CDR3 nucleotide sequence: TGTGCCAGCTCACCATCGACTAGCGGAGAGGGGCCTACGAGCGGGCAGTACTTC. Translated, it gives CASSPSTSGEGPTSGQYF.

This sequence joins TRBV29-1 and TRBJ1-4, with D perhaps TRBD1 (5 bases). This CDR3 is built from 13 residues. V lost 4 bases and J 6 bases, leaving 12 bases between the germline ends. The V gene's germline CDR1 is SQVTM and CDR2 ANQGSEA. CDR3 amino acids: CSVGQNRYEKLFF. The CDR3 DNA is TGCAGCGTTGGACAGAACCGCTATGAAAAACTGTTTTTT.

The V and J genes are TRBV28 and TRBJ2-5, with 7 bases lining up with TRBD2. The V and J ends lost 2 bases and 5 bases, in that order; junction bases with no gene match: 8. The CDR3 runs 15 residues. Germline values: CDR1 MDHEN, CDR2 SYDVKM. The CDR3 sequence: CASSLPGGREETQYF. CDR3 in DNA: TGTGCCAGCAGTTTACCCGGGGGGAGGGAGGAGACCCAGTACTTC.

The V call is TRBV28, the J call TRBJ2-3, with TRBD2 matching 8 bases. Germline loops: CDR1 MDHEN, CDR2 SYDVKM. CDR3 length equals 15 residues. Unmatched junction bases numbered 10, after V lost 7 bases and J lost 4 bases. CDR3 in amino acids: CASTFSSGRADTQYF. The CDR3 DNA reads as TGTGCCAGCACATTTTCGTCCGGGAGGGCAGATACGCAGTATTTT.